This T cell receptor (beta chain) was sequenced for a study of T cell repertoires in cytomegalovirus infection. The wider study: It was recently identified HLA-C-restricted and well-studied HLA-B-restricted CMV epitopes that the study used. Both CMV infection and a matching HLA type were indicated by public TCR beta signatures. Points from the study as a whole: Cumulative frequency of public TCR beta families picked out carriers of CMV plus the relevant HLA. HLA-C-restricted CMV-specific TCR beta clonotypes prevailed in the ex vivo response.

This clonotype was picked up a small number of times. Its antigen is not identified. A single record per CDR3 protein comes from TCRdb applying MiXCR to the reads. The sample shows fewer than 200,000 distinct CDR3 sequences, about a fifth of them seen only once. The V end was cut by 3 bases, the J end by 4 bases, with 10 bases between. Germline assignment: CDR1 SGHDN and CDR2 FVKESK. This CDR3 contains 13 residues. This receptor was identified in a human donor in good health (CMV status not recorded). Some clones in this sample may be carry-over from other donors' samples. The genes are TRBV14 and TRBJ2-7, with no clear D. The material sequenced was CD8+ T cells from cultured PBMCs, taken from culture after CMV antigen stimulation. CDR3 loop: CASSHSLGYEQYF. DNA of the CDR3: TGTGCCAGCAGCCATTCCCTAGGGTACGAGCAGTACTTC.